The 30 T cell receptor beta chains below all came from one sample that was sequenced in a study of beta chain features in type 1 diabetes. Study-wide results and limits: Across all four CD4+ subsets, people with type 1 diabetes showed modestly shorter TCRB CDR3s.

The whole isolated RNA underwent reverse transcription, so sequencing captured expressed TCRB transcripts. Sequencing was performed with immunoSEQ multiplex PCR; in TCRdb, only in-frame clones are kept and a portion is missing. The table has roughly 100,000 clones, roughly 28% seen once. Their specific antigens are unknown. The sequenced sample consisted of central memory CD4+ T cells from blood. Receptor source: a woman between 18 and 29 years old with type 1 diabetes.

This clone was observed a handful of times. The CDR3 DNA is TGTGCCAGCAGCTTGTGGGCCAGGGGGCGCGAGAGGGGTGGCTACACCTTC. The encoded protein is CASSLWARGRERGGYTF. The rearrangement links TRBV5-6 to TRBJ1-2, with 8 positions matching TRBD1. V lost 1 base, J lost 7 bases, and 15 bases stayed unmatched. This CDR3 has 17 amino acids. The germline V gene encodes CDR1 SGHDT and CDR2 YYEEEE.

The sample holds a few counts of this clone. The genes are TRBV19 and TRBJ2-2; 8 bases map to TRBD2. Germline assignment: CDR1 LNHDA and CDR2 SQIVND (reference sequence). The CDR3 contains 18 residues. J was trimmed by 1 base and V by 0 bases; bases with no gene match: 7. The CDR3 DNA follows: TGTGCCAGTAGTATAGACCCCCTAAGCGGGAGGAACACCGGGGAGCTGTTTTTT. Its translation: CASSIDPLSGRNTGELFF.

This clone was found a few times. CDR3 amino acids: CASSGGQGWGTDTQYF. The DNA of the CDR3 is TGTGCCAGCAGCGGGGGACAGGGATGGGGCACAGATACGCAGTATTTT. The chain combines TRBV9 with TRBJ2-3, with 9 nucleotides matching TRBD1. This CDR3 contains 16 residues. V dropped 3 bases and J dropped 1; count of bases not matched to a gene: 6. Germline V gene lookup returns CDR1 SGDLS and CDR2 YYNGEE.

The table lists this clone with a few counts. The CDR3 loop is CASSFTLPDSPVSYNEQFF. In nucleotides, the CDR3 is TGCGCCAGCAGCTTTACCCTTCCGGACAGTCCAGTCTCCTACAATGAGCAGTTCTTC. This chain uses TRBV5-1 with TRBJ2-1, with D perhaps TRBD1 (6 bases). V dropped 2 bases and J dropped 0 bases, with 21 bases sitting between them. The CDR3 contains 19 residues. Germline-derived CDR1 and CDR2 are SGHRS and YFSETQ. The full variable domain, completed using reference TRBV5-1 and TRBJ2-1, is KAGVTQTPRYLIKTRGQQVTLSCSPISGHRSVSWYQQTPGQGLQFLFEYFSETQRNKGNFPGRFSGRQFSNSRSEMNVSTLELGDSALYLCASSFTLPDSPVSYNEQFFGPGTRLTVL.

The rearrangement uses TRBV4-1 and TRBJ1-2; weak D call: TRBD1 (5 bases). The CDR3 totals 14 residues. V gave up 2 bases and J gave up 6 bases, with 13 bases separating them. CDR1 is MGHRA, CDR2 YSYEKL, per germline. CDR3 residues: CASSQPTEGDGYTF. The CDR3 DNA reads TGCGCCAGCAGCCAACCGACCGAAGGGGATGGCTACACCTTC.

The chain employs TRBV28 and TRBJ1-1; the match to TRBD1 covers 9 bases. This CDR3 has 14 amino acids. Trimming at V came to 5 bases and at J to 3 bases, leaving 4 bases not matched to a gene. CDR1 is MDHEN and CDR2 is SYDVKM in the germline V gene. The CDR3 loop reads CASSIGQGYTEAFF. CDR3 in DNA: TGTGCCAGCAGTATAGGACAGGGGTACACTGAAGCTTTCTTT.

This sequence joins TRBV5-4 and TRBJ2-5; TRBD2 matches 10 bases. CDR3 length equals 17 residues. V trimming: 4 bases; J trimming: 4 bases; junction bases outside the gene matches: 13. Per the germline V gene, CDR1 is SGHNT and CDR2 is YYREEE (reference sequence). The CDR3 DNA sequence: TGTGCCAGCAGCACAGATAGCGGGAGGACCTGGAGAGAGACCCAGTACTTC. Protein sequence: CASSTDSGRTWRETQYF.

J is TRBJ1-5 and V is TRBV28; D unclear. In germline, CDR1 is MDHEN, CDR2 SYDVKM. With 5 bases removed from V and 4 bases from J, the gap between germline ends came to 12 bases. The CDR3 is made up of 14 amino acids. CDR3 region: CASSDLTGNQPQHF. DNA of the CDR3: TGTGCCAGCAGTGATTTGACGGGGAATCAGCCCCAGCATTTT. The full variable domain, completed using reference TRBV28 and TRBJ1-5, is DVKVTQSSRYLVKRTGEKVFLECVQDMDHENMFWYRQDPGLGLRLIYFSYDVKMKEKGDIPEGYSVSREKKERFSLILESASTNQTSMYLCASSDLTGNQPQHFGDGTRLSIL.

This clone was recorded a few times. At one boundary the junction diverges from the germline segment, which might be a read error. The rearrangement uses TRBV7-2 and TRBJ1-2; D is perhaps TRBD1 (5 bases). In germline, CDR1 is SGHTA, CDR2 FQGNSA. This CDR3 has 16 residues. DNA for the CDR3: TGCGCCAGCAGCCTGGAATTCGGGGGGAACTTATATGGCTACACCTTC. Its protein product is CASSLEFGGNLYGYTF.

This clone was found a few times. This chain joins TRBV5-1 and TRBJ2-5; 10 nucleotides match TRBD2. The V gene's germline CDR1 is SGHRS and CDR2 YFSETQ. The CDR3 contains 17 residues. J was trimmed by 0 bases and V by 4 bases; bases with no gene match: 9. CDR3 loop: CASSPTTSGKNQETQYF. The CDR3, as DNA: TGCGCCAGCAGCCCCACCACTAGCGGGAAGAACCAAGAGACCCAGTACTTC.

The CDR3 nucleotides are TGTGCCAGCTCGGGCAGGGGAAGCGGCAATCAGCCCCAGCATTTT. Protein sequence: CASSGRGSGNQPQHF. This chain uses TRBV19 with TRBJ1-5, with D maybe TRBD1 (6 bases). Trimming pared 9 bases from V and 2 bases from J, leaving 17 bases between. The V gene's germline CDR1 is LNHDA and CDR2 SQIVND (reference sequence). The CDR3 extends over 15 amino acids.

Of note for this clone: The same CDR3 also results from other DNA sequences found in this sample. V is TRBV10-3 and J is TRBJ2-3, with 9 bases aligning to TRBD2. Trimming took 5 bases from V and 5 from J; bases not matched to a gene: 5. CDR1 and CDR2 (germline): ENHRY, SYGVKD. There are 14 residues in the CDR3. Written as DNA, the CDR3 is TGTGCCATCAGTCCGGGACTAGCAGGAGATACGCAGTATTTT. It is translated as CAISPGLAGDTQYF.

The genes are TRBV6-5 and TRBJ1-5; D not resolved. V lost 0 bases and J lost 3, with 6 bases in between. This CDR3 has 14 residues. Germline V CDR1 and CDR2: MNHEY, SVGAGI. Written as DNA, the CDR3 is TGTGCCAGCAGTTACTCGGCCATCAATCAGCCCCAGCATTTT. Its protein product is CASSYSAINQPQHF.

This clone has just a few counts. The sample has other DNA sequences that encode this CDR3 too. The CDR3 nucleotides are TGTGCTAGTGGTGGAACAGGGGGGTACAATGAGCAGTTCTTC. It codes for CASGGTGGYNEQFF. This chain connects TRBV12-5 to TRBJ2-1, with TRBD1 identical over 8 bases. Trimming took 5 bases from V and 4 from J; bases not matched to a gene: 4. The CDR3 has 14 residues. Germline lookup yields CDR1 LGHNT and CDR2 FRNRAP.

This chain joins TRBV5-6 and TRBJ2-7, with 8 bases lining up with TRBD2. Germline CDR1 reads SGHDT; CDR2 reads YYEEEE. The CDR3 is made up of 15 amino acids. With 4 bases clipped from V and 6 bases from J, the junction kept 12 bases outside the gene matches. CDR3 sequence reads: CASSLPGGIGAEQYV. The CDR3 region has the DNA TGTGCCAGCAGCCTCCCGGGGGGGATAGGGGCCGAGCAGTACGTC.

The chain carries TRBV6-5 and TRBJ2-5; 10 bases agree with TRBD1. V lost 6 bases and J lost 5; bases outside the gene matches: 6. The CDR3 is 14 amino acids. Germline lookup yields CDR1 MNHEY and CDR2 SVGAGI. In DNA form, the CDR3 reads TGTGCCAGCAGACCACCGGGACAGGGGGAGACCCAGTACTTC. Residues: CASRPPGQGETQYF.

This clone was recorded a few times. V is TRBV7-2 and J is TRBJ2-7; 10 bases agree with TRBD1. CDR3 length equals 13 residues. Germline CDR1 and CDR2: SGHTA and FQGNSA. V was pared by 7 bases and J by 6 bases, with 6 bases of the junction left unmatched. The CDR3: CASTRDRGSEQYV. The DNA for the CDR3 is TGTGCCAGCACCCGGGACAGGGGCTCCGAGCAGTACGTC.

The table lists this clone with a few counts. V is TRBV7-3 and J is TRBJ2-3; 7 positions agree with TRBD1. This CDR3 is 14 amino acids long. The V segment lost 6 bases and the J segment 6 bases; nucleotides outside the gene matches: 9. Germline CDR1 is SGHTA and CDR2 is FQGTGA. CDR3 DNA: TGTGCCAGCAGTCCGACGGTACAGGGGGATACGCAGTATTTT. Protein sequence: CASSPTVQGDTQYF.

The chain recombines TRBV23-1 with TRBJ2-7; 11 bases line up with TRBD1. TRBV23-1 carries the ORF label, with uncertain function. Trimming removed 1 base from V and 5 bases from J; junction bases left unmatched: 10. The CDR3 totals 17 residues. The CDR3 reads CASSQLSRDRGDHEQYF. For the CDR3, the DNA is TGCGCCAGCAGTCAATTATCCCGGGACAGGGGGGACCACGAGCAGTACTTC.

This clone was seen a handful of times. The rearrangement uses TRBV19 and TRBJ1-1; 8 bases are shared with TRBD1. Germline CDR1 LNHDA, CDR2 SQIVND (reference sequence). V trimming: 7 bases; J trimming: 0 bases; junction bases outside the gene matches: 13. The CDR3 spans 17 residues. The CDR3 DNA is TGTGCCAGTACCAGGGGGCAGGGGAGACTGATGAACACTGAAGCTTTCTTT. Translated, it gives CASTRGQGRLMNTEAFF. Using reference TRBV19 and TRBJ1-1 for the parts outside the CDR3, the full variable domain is DGGITQSPKYLFRKEGQNVTLSCEQNLNHDAMYWYRQDPGQGLRLIYYSQIVNDFQKGDIAEGYSVSREKKESFPLTVTSAQKNPTAFYLCASTRGQGRLMNTEAFFGQGTRLTVV.

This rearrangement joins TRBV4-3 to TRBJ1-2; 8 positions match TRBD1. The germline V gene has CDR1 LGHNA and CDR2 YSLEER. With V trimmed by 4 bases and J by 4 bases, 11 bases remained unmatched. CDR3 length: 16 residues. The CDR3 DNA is TGCGCCAGCAGCCCAGACCGGACAGGGCCGTTCTATGGCTACACCTTC. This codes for CASSPDRTGPFYGYTF.

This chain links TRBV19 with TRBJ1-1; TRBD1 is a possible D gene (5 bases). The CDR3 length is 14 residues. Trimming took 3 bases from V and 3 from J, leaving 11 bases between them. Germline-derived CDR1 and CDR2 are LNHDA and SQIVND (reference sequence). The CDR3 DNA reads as TGTGCCAGTAGTATTTGGGGGGAAGACACTGAAGCTTTCTTT. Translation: CASSIWGEDTEAFF.

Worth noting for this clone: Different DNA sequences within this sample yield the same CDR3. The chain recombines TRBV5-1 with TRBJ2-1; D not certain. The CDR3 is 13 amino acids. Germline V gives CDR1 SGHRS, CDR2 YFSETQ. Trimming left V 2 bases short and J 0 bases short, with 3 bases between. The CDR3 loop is CASSFNSYNEQFF. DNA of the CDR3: TGCGCCAGCAGCTTTAACTCCTACAATGAGCAGTTCTTC.

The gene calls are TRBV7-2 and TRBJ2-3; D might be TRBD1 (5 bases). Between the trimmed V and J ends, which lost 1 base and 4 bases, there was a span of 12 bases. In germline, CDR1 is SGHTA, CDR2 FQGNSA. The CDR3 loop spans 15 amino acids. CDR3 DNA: TGTGCCAGCAGCTTAGAGGGCTGGGGCCCAGATACGCAGTATTTT. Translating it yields CASSLEGWGPDTQYF. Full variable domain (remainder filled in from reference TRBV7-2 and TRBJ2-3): GAGVSQSPSNKVTEKGKDVELRCDPISGHTALYWYRQSLGQGLEFLIYFQGNSAPDKSGLPSDRFSAERTGGSVSTLTIQRTQQEDSAVYLCASSLEGWGPDTQYFGPGTRLTVL.

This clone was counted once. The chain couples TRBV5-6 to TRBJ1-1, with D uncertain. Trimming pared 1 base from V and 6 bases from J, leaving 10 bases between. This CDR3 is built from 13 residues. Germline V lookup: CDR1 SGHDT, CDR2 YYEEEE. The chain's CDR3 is CASSLRGGPEAFF. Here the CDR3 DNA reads TGTGCCAGCAGCTTGCGGGGTGGGCCTGAAGCTTTCTTT.

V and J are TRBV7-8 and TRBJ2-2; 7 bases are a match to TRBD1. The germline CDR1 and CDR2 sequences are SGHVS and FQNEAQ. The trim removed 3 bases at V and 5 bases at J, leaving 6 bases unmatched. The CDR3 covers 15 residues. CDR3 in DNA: TGTGCCAGCAGCTTTCAACAGGGGCGGACCGGGGAGCTGTTTTTT. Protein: CASSFQQGRTGELFF. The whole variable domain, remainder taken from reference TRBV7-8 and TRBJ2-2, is GAGVSQSPRYKVAKRGQDVALRCDPISGHVSLFWYQQALGQGPEFLTYFQNEAQLDKSGLPSDRFFAERPEGSVSTLKIQRTQQEDSAVYLCASSFQQGRTGELFFGEGSRLTVL.

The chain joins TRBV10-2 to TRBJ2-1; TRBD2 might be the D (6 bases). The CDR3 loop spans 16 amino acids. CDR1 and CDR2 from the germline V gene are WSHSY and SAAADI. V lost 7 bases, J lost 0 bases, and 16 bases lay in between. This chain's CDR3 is CASTSIAASSYNEQFF. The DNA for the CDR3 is TGCGCCAGCACTAGCATAGCGGCGAGCTCCTACAATGAGCAGTTCTTC.

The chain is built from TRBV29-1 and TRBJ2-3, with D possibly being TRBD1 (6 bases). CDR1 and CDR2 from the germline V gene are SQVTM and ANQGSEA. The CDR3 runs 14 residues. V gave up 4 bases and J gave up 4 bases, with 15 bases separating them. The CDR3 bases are TGCAGCGTTGGAGAACAGGGAGCCGCAGATACGCAGTATTTT. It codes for CSVGEQGAADTQYF.

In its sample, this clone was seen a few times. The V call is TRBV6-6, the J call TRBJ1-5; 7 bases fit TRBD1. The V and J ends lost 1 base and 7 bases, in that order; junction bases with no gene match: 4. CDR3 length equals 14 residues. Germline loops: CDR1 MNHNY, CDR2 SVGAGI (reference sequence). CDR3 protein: CASSYFQGGQPQHF. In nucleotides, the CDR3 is TGTGCCAGCAGTTACTTCCAGGGGGGACAGCCCCAGCATTTT.

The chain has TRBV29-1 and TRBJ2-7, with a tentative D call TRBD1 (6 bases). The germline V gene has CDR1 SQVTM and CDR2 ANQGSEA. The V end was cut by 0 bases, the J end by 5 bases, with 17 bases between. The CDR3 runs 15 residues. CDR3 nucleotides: TGCAGCGTTGAAGATAATCAGGGGCTGCGGAACGAGCAGTACTTC. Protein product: CSVEDNQGLRNEQYF.